A single T cell receptor (beta chain) is shown here with its context. The sample is drawn from a study of T cell clonotyping in hematopoietic cell transplantation. Clones were sequenced by immunoSEQ multiplex PCR, and TCRdb holds only the in-frame ones, with some missing. The data show 29,000 or so clones, 90% to 95% seen once. This material consisted of PBMCs, taken 100 days after allogeneic stem cell transplant. This clonotype was sampled from a female patient aged 45-60 years who had an allogeneic stem cell transplant from a related donor, so the T cells may come from the graft donor. Some clones in this sample may be carry-over from other donors' samples.

The CDR3 reads CASSQDRFPSGNTIYF. The CDR3 nucleotides read TGCGCCAGCAGCCAAGACCGATTCCCCTCTGGAAACACCATATATTTT. The chain employs TRBV4-1 and TRBJ1-3; D gene uncertain. Germline CDR1 reads MGHRA; CDR2 reads YSYEKL. V gave up 0 bases and J gave up 0 bases, with 9 bases separating them. The CDR3 spans 16 residues.